The sample holds many counts of the clone carrying this T cell receptor (beta chain). CDR1 and CDR2 (germline): SGDLS, YYNGEE. Trimming removed 4 bases at V and 4 bases at J, with 8 bases between. The CDR3 is made up of 12 amino acids. This entry is derived from a study of neurological immune-mediated disorders. TCRdb analysed the 5' RACE reads with MiXCR anew, one entry per CDR3 protein. The repertoire holds approximately 38,000 distinct CDR3 sequences, with approximately 7.2% as singletons. The sample comprised CD4+ T cells from blood. The receptor comes from a man aged 50 or older in good health. The chain recombines TRBV9 with TRBJ2-5, with D hard to call. CDR3 protein: CASSQTPETQYF. The CDR3 nucleotides read TGTGCCAGCAGCCAGACTCCAGAGACCCAGTACTTC. Based on the CDR3 plus reference TRBV9 and TRBJ2-5, the full variable domain is DSGVTQTPKHLITATGQRVTLRCSPRSGDLSVYWYQQSLDQGLQFLIQYYNGEERAKGNILERFSAQQFPDLHSELNLSSLELGDSALYFCASSQTPETQYFGPGTRLLVL.